Listed here are 10 T cell receptor beta chains from one sample, sequenced in a study of monozygotic twins with inflammatory bowel disease. TCRdb reprocessed the 5' RACE reads and stores each CDR3 protein as one record, lacking DNA. The clone table shows around 380,000 distinct CDR3 sequences, with the ten largest holding less than 2.5%. The source material was blood. The receptors were sampled from a human donor with ulcerative colitis or Crohn's disease, or a healthy co-twin of an affected twin (not recorded which).

The chain joins TRBV12-3 or TRBV12-4 to TRBJ2-3. This CDR3 is 14 amino acids long. The CDR3 sequence is CASSSHGMGDTQYF.

The chain joins TRBV12-3 or TRBV12-4 to TRBJ2-1; TCRdb designates TRBD2, a call that cannot be tested without DNA. The CDR3 covers 15 residues. The CDR3 loop reads CASQRGRTRYNEQFF.

The V gene is TRBV7-9, the J gene TRBJ2-1; checking the TCRdb D call of TRBD1 is not possible without DNA. The CDR3 has 15 residues. CDR1 is SEHNR, CDR2 FQNEAQ, per germline (reference sequence). CDR3 sequence: CASSLEGRGVEEQFF.

The rearrangement joins TRBV5-4 to TRBJ1-1; TCRdb picks TRBD1, but there is no DNA to check that call. Looked up from germline, CDR1 is SGHNT and CDR2 is YYREEE (reference sequence). This CDR3 has 16 amino acids. The CDR3 sequence: CASSLAGQGAGSEAFF.

The V gene is TRBV20-1, the J gene TRBJ1-6. Germline V gene lookup returns CDR1 DFQATT and CDR2 SNEGSKA (reference sequence). The CDR3 loop spans 14 amino acids. This CDR3 reads CSAFRSGSNSPLHF.

J is TRBJ2-6 and V is TRBV12-3 or TRBV12-4. CDR3 length: 14 residues. This CDR3 is CASRGDSGANVLTF.

This sequence joins TRBV27 and TRBJ1-4. CDR3 length equals 15 residues. Germline V lookup: CDR1 MNHEY, CDR2 SMNVEV (reference sequence). CDR3 sequence: CASSGISLPREKLFF.

This chain joins TRBV12-3 or TRBV12-4 and TRBJ2-5; TCRdb's D gene call, TRBD2, goes unchecked for lack of DNA. The CDR3 covers 14 residues. CDR3 sequence reads: CASSLGLYQETQYF.

V usage is TRBV7-9 and J usage is TRBJ1-4. The germline V gene has CDR1 SEHNR and CDR2 FQNEAQ (reference sequence). CDR3 length: 14 amino acids. The CDR3 spells CTSSSGSKDEKLFF.

The J gene is TRBJ1-2, the V gene TRBV7-2; TCRdb proposes TRBD1, but this gene call is untestable without DNA. CDR3 length: 15 amino acids. Germline loops: CDR1 SGHTA, CDR2 FQGNSA. CDR3 residues: CASSSTGAPFYGYTF.